The clone carrying this T cell receptor (beta chain) was counted ten times or more. The antigen remains unidentified. The record originates from a study of Graves' ophthalmopathy and Graves' hyperthyroidism. From germline, CDR1 is MNHNS and CDR2 SASEGT. The length of the CDR3 is 16 residues. The ends lost 5 bases at V and 3 bases at J; junction bases unmatched: 9. Study-level findings and limits: For separating ophthalmopathy from stable hyperthyroidism, a 13-signature model gave less than 90% sensitivity and roughly 83% specificity.

Amplified material comprised TCR beta CDR3 regions derived from RNA transcripts. In the first round, RT-PCR was carried out with HTBI primers, and a multiplex PCR formed the second round. TCRdb re-called the multiplex PCR reads through MiXCR, storing one row per CDR3 protein. This sample carries about 180,000 distinct CDR3 sequences, less than 45% of them seen once, and the ten largest clones take roughly 5.2%. The specimen sequenced was peripheral blood. The TCR originated in a woman aged 40-49 years with Graves' ophthalmopathy. The genes are TRBV6-1 and TRBJ1-5, with 8 bases matching TRBD1. The CDR3 DNA reads TGTGCCAGCAGTCAAACAGGGGGGGATTACAATCAGCCCCAGCATTTT. The encoded protein is CASSQTGGDYNQPQHF.